The clone carrying this T cell receptor beta chain was seen once. The target antigen is unknown. These data come from a study of cytomegalovirus exposure and HLA in healthy donors. Study observations and caveats: Researchers reported that three CMV-associated chains were confirmed in vitro as CMV antigen-specific.

The CDR3 totals 12 residues. V lost 1 base to trimming and J lost 7 bases; unmatched junction nucleotides: 0. Germline V lookup: CDR1 SNHLY, CDR2 FYNNEI. The PCR contained 60 Vbeta and 13 Jbeta primers. Here immunoSEQ multiplex PCR was the method, and the copy in TCRdb shows in-frame clones only, minus some. Altogether 180,000 or so clones are present, 55% to 75% being singletons, with the ten largest covering under 3%. This chain links TRBV2 with TRBJ1-1; TRBD1 matches 7 bases. The receptor's source is a human donor in good health. The specimen sequenced was PBMCs. CDR3 bases: TGTGCCAGCAGTGAAGGGGACAGTGAAGCTTTCTTT. Translated: CASSEGDSEAFF.